Listed below are T cell receptor beta chains from one sample, sequenced in a study of T cells in tumors after PD-1 blockade. Using immunoSEQ multiplex PCR, the repertoire was profiled, and TCRdb retains in-frame clones only, with some absent. The sample yields 40,000 to 55,000 clones, roughly 73% seen once. Here the sequenced sample was PBMCs, taken before anti-PD-1 treatment. These receptors were collected from a human donor with basal cell carcinoma. CDR3s include the opening cysteine and the closing phenylalanine or tryptophan. D genes are given only for firm matches. Size is stated for part of the rows, as once, few or many counts, or as a class when the clone is expanded.

j_call | clone_size | v_call | d_call | cdr3_aa | cdr3_nt
TRBJ1-5 | few | TRBV4-1 | . | CASSPSPRQPQHF | TGCGCCAGCAGCCCATCCCCACGACAGCCCCAGCATTTT
TRBJ1-5 | . | TRBV7-3 | . | CASSLFSTLNQPQHF | TGTGCCAGCAGCTTATTTTCTACTCTCAATCAGCCCCAGCATTTT
TRBJ2-2 | few | TRBV5-4 | . | CASSSSRKNTGELFF | TGTGCCAGCAGCTCGTCTAGAAAGAACACCGGGGAGCTGTTTTTT
TRBJ2-1 | . | TRBV10-1 | TRBD1 | CASSGKGQGVFF | TGCGCCAGCAGTGGAAAAGGACAGGGAGTGTTCTTC
TRBJ1-5 | . | TRBV5-6 | . | CASSGWESQPQHF | TGTGCCAGCAGCGGGTGGGAGAGTCAGCCCCAGCATTTT
TRBJ1-6 | . | TRBV7-9 | TRBD1 | CASSPWTGGDSPLHF | TGTGCCAGCAGCCCCTGGACAGGGGGAGATTCACCCCTCCACTTT
TRBJ2-1 | . | TRBV19 | . | CASNLSSYNEQFF | TGTGCCAGTAATTTGAGCTCCTACAATGAGCAGTTCTTC
TRBJ1-6 | . | TRBV5-1 | TRBD1 | CASSLGTVNNSPLHF | TGCGCCAGCAGCTTAGGGACAGTGAATAATTCACCCCTCCACTTT
TRBJ1-1 | . | TRBV18 | . | CASSPSYKGIAEAFF | TGTGCCAGCTCACCATCATATAAGGGGATCGCTGAAGCTTTCTTT
TRBJ2-2 | few | TRBV5-6 | TRBD1 | CASSFGLRGQSGELFF | TGTGCCAGCAGCTTCGGATTAAGGGGACAGAGCGGGGAGCTGTTTTTT
TRBJ2-7 | . | TRBV3-1/TRBV3-2 | TRBD1 | CASSQRTGSLSYEQYF | TGTGCCAGCAGCCAAAGGACAGGGTCCCTTTCCTACGAGCAGTACTTC
TRBJ2-5 | . | TRBV6-6 | . | CASSALGGTSETQYF | TGTGCCAGCAGTGCCCTGGGCGGGACTTCAGAGACCCAGTACTTC
TRBJ2-3 | . | TRBV30 | TRBD2 | CACERGGLDTQYF | TGTGCCTGCGAGCGGGGGGGCCTAGATACGCAGTATTTT
TRBJ1-5 | . | TRBV28 | . | CASSLMGSAQHF | TGTGCCAGCAGTTTAATGGGGTCAGCCCAGCATTTT
TRBJ2-2 | . | TRBV27 | TRBD1 | CASRNRDSSGELFF | TGTGCCAGCAGGAACCGGGACAGCAGCGGGGAGCTGTTTTTT
TRBJ2-7 | . | TRBV23-1 | . | CASSRDSPPYEQYF | TGCGCCAGCAGTCGCGACAGCCCCCCCTACGAGCAGTACTTC
TRBJ2-7 | . | TRBV10-1 | TRBD2 | CASSESTAGGEQYF | TGCGCCAGCAGTGAGAGTACAGCGGGAGGCGAGCAGTACTTC
TRBJ2-1 | . | TRBV6-4 | TRBD2 | CASSPGTSGYNEQFF | TGTGCCAGCAGTCCCGGGACTAGCGGGTACAATGAGCAGTTCTTC
TRBJ1-1 | . | TRBV9 | . | CASSWGPTGEAFF | TGTGCCAGCAGCTGGGGACCGACAGGAGAAGCTTTCTTT
TRBJ1-1 | . | TRBV7-3 | TRBD1 | CASSSGTGGTEAFF | TGTGCCAGCAGCTCGGGGACAGGGGGCACTGAAGCTTTCTTT
TRBJ1-2 | . | TRBV5-4 | TRBD1 | CASSSGQGKGDGYTF | TGTGCCAGCAGCTCCGGACAGGGGAAAGGTGATGGCTACACCTTC
TRBJ2-3 | . | TRBV12-3/TRBV12-4 | . | CASSTRFDTQYF | TGTGCCAGCAGTACCCGTTTCGATACGCAGTATTTT
TRBJ2-7 | . | TRBV18 | . | CASSRHNFYEQYF | TGTGCCAGCTCACGTCACAACTTCTACGAGCAGTACTTC
TRBJ1-1 | once | TRBV6-5 | TRBD1 | CASAIWDRGTEAFF | TGTGCCAGCGCTATTTGGGACAGGGGCACTGAAGCTTTCTTT
TRBJ2-7 | . | TRBV6-5 | . | CASSRDQYEQYF | TGTGCCAGCAGCCGTGACCAGTACGAGCAGTACTTC
TRBJ2-3 | . | TRBV28 | . | CASPPGGAGYTDTQYF | TGTGCCAGTCCCCCAGGGGGAGCGGGGTACACAGATACGCAGTATTTT
TRBJ2-7 | many | TRBV6-4 | . | CASSPDGLLSSYEQYF | TGTGCCAGCAGCCCCGATGGCCTCCTTAGCTCCTACGAGCAGTACTTC
TRBJ1-4 | . | TRBV5-5 | . | CASSPGISNEKLFF | TGTGCCAGCAGCCCAGGGATATCGAATGAAAAACTGTTTTTT
TRBJ2-7 | . | TRBV5-1 | . | CASSEQASYEQYF | TGCGCCAGCAGCGAGCAAGCATCCTACGAGCAGTACTTC
TRBJ2-3 | . | TRBV27 | . | CASSLRSTDTQYF | TGTGCCAGCAGTTTGCGGAGCACAGATACGCAGTATTTT
TRBJ2-1 | . | TRBV18 | . | CASSPDREQFF | TGTGCCAGCTCTCCCGACAGGGAGCAGTTCTTC
TRBJ1-1 | . | TRBV10-2 | . | CASTPSGGSGTEAFF | TGCGCCAGCACCCCCTCGGGGGGGAGTGGCACTGAAGCTTTCTTT
TRBJ1-1 | . | TRBV29-1 | . | CSVGRTANTEAFF | TGCAGCGTCGGACGGACGGCGAACACTGAAGCTTTCTTT
TRBJ2-1 | once | TRBV7-2 | . | CASSLEFGDNEQFF | TGTGCCAGCAGCTTAGAGTTCGGCGATAATGAGCAGTTCTTC
TRBJ2-1 | . | TRBV5-4 | . | CASSLARGARSNEQFF | TGTGCCAGCAGCTTGGCCCGGGGGGCCCGATCCAATGAGCAGTTCTTC
TRBJ2-7 | . | TRBV18 | TRBD2 | CASSPTSGGLYSYEQYF | TGTGCCAGCTCACCGACTAGCGGGGGGCTTTACTCCTACGAGCAGTACTTC
TRBJ2-1 | . | TRBV24-1 | . | CATSDSRSSNEQFF | TGTGCCACCAGTGATTCGCGCAGTAGCAATGAGCAGTTCTTC
TRBJ2-7 | . | TRBV3-1/TRBV3-2 | . | CASSLGAPGILYEQYF | TGTGCCAGCAGCCTAGGGGCCCCCGGGATCCTCTACGAGCAGTACTTC
TRBJ1-4 | . | TRBV13 | TRBD1 | CASSIGTGGREKLFF | TGTGCCAGCAGCATTGGGACAGGGGGCAGAGAAAAACTGTTTTTT
TRBJ2-3 | . | TRBV19 | TRBD2 | CASISGTSPHTQYF | TGTGCCAGTATCTCCGGGACTAGCCCTCATACGCAGTATTTT
TRBJ1-5 | few | TRBV30 | . | CAWRGDSNQPQHF | TGTGCCTGGAGGGGGGACTCTAATCAGCCCCAGCATTTT
TRBJ2-5 | . | TRBV6-5 | . | CASSYLGTGEETQYF | TGTGCCAGCAGTTACCTTGGGACTGGAGAAGAGACCCAGTACTTC
TRBJ2-3 | . | TRBV19 | TRBD2 | CASSGASGRAVRTDTQYF | TGTGCCAGTAGTGGCGCTAGCGGGAGGGCCGTTCGGACAGATACGCAGTATTTT
TRBJ2-3 | . | TRBV4-1 | TRBD2 | CASSQEDTGRGRDTQYF | TGCGCCAGCAGCCAAGAAGATACGGGACGCGGGAGAGATACGCAGTATTTT
TRBJ1-1 | . | TRBV24-1 | TRBD1 | CATSDHRGNTEAFF | TGTGCCACCAGTGATCACAGGGGGAACACTGAAGCTTTCTTT
TRBJ2-2 | . | TRBV10-3 | TRBD2 | CAISESQARTSGILSGELFF | TGTGCCATCAGTGAGTCTCAGGCTCGAACTAGCGGGATTTTGTCCGGGGAGCTGTTTTTT
TRBJ1-6 | once | TRBV6-5 | . | CASGLKDNSPLHF | TGTGCCAGCGGTCTAAAAGATAATTCACCCCTCCACTTT
TRBJ2-5 | . | TRBV3-1/TRBV3-2 | TRBD2 | CASSQDRERGAGETQYF | TGTGCCAGCAGCCAAGATCGGGAGCGGGGGGCCGGAGAGACCCAGTACTTC
TRBJ2-1 | . | TRBV5-8 | . | CASSLGQVYYYNEQFF | TGTGCCAGCAGCTTGGGACAGGTTTATTACTACAATGAGCAGTTCTTC
TRBJ2-7 | . | TRBV2 | . | CASSTGELYEQYF | TGTGCCAGCAGTACGGGAGAGCTCTACGAGCAGTACTTC
TRBJ1-5 | . | TRBV7-3 | . | CASSPHPSQPQHF | TGTGCCAGCAGCCCCCACCCCTCTCAGCCCCAGCATTTT
TRBJ1-1 | . | TRBV14 | . | CASSQEGGRVNTEAFF | TGTGCCAGCAGCCAAGAAGGGGGTAGGGTGAACACTGAAGCTTTCTTT
TRBJ1-5 | . | TRBV6-6 | . | CASSPTGNSNQPQHF | TGTGCCAGCAGTCCGACGGGAAATAGCAATCAGCCCCAGCATTTT
TRBJ2-1 | . | TRBV15 | TRBD2 | CATSRTLAWNEQFF | TGTGCCACCAGCAGAACACTAGCGTGGAATGAGCAGTTCTTC
TRBJ2-7 | . | TRBV5-1 | TRBD1 | CASSPRDRVTSEQYF | TGCGCCAGCAGCCCCCGGGACAGGGTGACCAGCGAGCAGTACTTC